This T cell receptor beta chain emerged from a study of T-cell memory formation after mild COVID-19 (dated by TCRdb to the early 2020s). Regarding the complete study: Most TCR sequence clusters were specific to one of the two donors. T-cell clones expanding and contracting after mild COVID-19 in a couple of donors were tracked by longitudinal TCRalpha and TCRbeta repertoire sequencing. The cohort was made up of two young adult volunteers, one female and one male, who were previously healthy.

The CDR3, from cysteine to phenylalanine, totals 12 residues. The entry retains the CDR3 DNA only, 36 bases that are in frame from base 1. Looking up the germline V gene yields CDR1 SGDLS and CDR2 YYNGEE. V is shortened by 3 bases, J by 13 bases, and the region joining them spans 11 bases. This clonotype appeared many times. This receptor's antigen is unknown. Nothing much larger sits one base from this clone, and base qualities are not available. General findings and caveats noted by the study authors: Clones that contracted from day 15 to 85 showed balanced CD4/CD8 phenotypes, whereas a second wave of clones that expanded from day 15 to 37 leaned towards CD4+. Contracting CD4+ clones turned up mainly in the CM and EM memory subsets, whereas EMRA was where CD8+ clones were enriched. The study included only a couple of mild cases, and larger cohorts that include severe cases with pre-infection samples were judged to be necessary. Some responding clones were detected in pre-infection memory, suggesting pre-existing cross-reactive memory T cells joined the SARS-CoV-2 response. SARS-CoV-2 specificity of the second-wave clones peaking on day 37 was not confirmed.

Ficoll-Paque density gradient centrifugation was the method used to isolate PBMCs. Instrument used: Illumina NovaSeq 6000. cDNA libraries for TCRalpha and TCRbeta were prepared by 5'RACE using constant-segment primers, with sample barcodes and unique molecular identifiers added. Trizol reagent was used to extract RNA from every sample. Libraries were amplified in two PCR steps, with a second sample barcode and Illumina TruSeq adapters added in the second step. Libraries were sequenced on an Illumina NovaSeq with 2 x 150 bp paired-end reads. From the authors' description of their analysis: Demultiplexing of reads and collapsing into UMI-guided consensus sequences were performed with migec v1.2.7. Using mixcr v2.1.11, UMI consensuses were aligned to TRA and TRB V and J templates and then assembled into clonotypes. Clonotypes were classified as expanded or contracted when called significant by both edgeR and NoisET, with noise models trained on biological replicates. For edgeR calls, the thresholds were a false discovery rate-adjusted p below 0.01 and a log2 fold-change of 1. As an exploratory analysis of dynamics, PCA with hierarchical clustering was applied to max-normalized trajectories of the 1000 most abundant clonotypes. Each responding clone was given a CD4 or CD8 phenotype based on the CD4+ and CD8+ repertoires, which had been sequenced separately. Clones were called with MiXCR by TCRdb after fastp trimmed the public reads at Q25, and only in-frame beta chains were retained. Each entry is one CDR3 protein sequence, shown with its most common DNA and genes. The V and J calls and clone size are TCRdb's, not the authors'. Present in this sample are more than 400,000 distinct CDR3 sequences, around a sixth of which were seen just once. The ten biggest clones cover 12% of the sample.

The sequence joins TRBV9 to TRBJ2-6; TRBD1 is a weak D gene call, 5 bases matching. The sample consisted of PBMCs or a T cell subset sorted from them (not recorded which). The TCR comes from an adult woman who had mild COVID-19 (a few samples of this study predate the infection). The sample titles of this study are shuffled in the database, so cell type and time point are left out; the donor was told from shared clones. For the CDR3, the sequence is CASSAAQGVLTF. The DNA sequence reads TGTGCCAGCAGCGCCGCCCAGGGTGTCCTGACTTTC.